These T cell receptor beta chains were read from a single sample in a study of cytomegalovirus exposure and HLA in healthy donors. Profiled with immunoSEQ multiplex PCR; TCRdb holds only in-frame clones, not every one. The table includes 150,000 to 200,000 clones, over 75% detected once. The material sequenced was PBMCs. The receptor set was obtained from a woman in her 30s in good health and CMV-seronegative. CDR3s include the opening cysteine and the closing phenylalanine or tryptophan. A D gene is named only where the DNA matches it firmly. Rows give clone size only sometimes, using once, few, many, or a class for an expanded clone.

abundance	j_gene	v_gene	d_gene	CDR3nt	CDR3aa
-	TRBJ1-5	TRBV18	TRBD1	TGTGCCAGCTCACCACGGGGGACAGATAGTCAGCCCCAGCATTTT	CASSPRGTDSQPQHF
-	TRBJ1-6	TRBV5-1	TRBD1	TGCGCCAGCAGGAACCGGGACAGGGGCGCTTATTCACCCCTCCACTTT	CASRNRDRGAYSPLHF
-	TRBJ2-7	TRBV13	-	TGTGCCAGCAGCTTACAGGGGGGCGGAGAGCAGTACTTC	CASSLQGGGEQYF
-	TRBJ2-7	TRBV5-5	-	TGTGCCAGCAGCCCCCGTTCGGGTAGCGGCAGCGCCTACGAGCAGTACTTC	CASSPRSGSGSAYEQYF
-	TRBJ1-1	TRBV5-1	TRBD1	TGCGCCAGCAGGTCACAGGGGGGGTTGACTGAAGCTTTCTTT	CASRSQGGLTEAFF
-	TRBJ2-1	TRBV9	TRBD1	TGTGCCAGCAGCGTAGGGGACAGGGGACCCTTAAGCTCCTACAATGAGCAGTTCTTC	CASSVGDRGPLSSYNEQFF
-	TRBJ1-6	TRBV11-3	-	TGTGCCAGCAGCTTAGACAGGGATTCACCCCTCCACTTT	CASSLDRDSPLHF
-	TRBJ1-2	TRBV5-1	-	TGCGCCAGCAGCGGGGAGGGGAACTATGGCTACACCTTC	CASSGEGNYGYTF
-	TRBJ2-3	TRBV30	-	TGTGCCTGGAGTGGATTACGGGGGTGGAGAGATACGCAGTATTTT	CAWSGLRGWRDTQYF
few	TRBJ1-5	TRBV18	-	TGTGCCAGCTCACCTACCACAGGGACGTCAAATCAGCCCCAGCATTTT	CASSPTTGTSNQPQHF
-	TRBJ2-5	TRBV2	-	TGTGCCAGCAGGAGGGGTAGCGGAGAGACCCAGTACTTC	CASRRGSGETQYF
-	TRBJ2-7	TRBV10-3	TRBD1	TGTGCCATCAGTATCCAGGGGGTAGGGGACTACGAGCAGTACTTC	CAISIQGVGDYEQYF
-	TRBJ2-7	TRBV5-6	TRBD2	TGTGCCAGCAGCTTGGTGTTTCAAGCGGGGGGGTCCTACGAGCAGTACTTC	CASSLVFQAGGSYEQYF
-	TRBJ1-1	TRBV6-5	TRBD1	TGTGCCAGCAGTCAGGGACAGAGGACTGAAGCTTTCTTT	CASSQGQRTEAFF
-	TRBJ1-2	TRBV19	TRBD1	TGTGCCAGTAGCCCCGGACAGGGGGTTGGCTACACCTTC	CASSPGQGVGYTF
-	TRBJ2-2	TRBV25-1	TRBD1	TGTGCCAGCAGTGAGCGACAGGGCCCGAACACCGGGGAGCTGTTTTTT	CASSERQGPNTGELFF
-	TRBJ2-6	TRBV5-4	TRBD2	TGTGCCAGCAGGCGACTAGCGGGGGGCTCCTCTGGGGCCAACGTCCTGACTTTC	CASRRLAGGSSGANVLTF
-	TRBJ2-3	TRBV11-2	-	TGTGCCAGCAGCTTAGATTCTCCCCCAGATACGCAGTATTTT	CASSLDSPPDTQYF
-	TRBJ1-6	TRBV7-2	-	TGTGCCAGCAGCTCCAATCGGAATTCACCCCTCCACTTT	CASSSNRNSPLHF
-	TRBJ1-2	TRBV6-1	TRBD1	TGTGCCAGCAGTGAAGCGCCGGGACAGAACTATGGCTACACCTTC	CASSEAPGQNYGYTF
once	TRBJ2-6	TRBV30	TRBD2	TGTGCCTGGAGTCGGGGGGTCGGGGCCAACGGCCTGACTTTC	CAWSRGVGANGLTF
few	TRBJ2-2	TRBV11-3	-	TGTGCCAGCAGCTTGCAGGGGCTCGGTAACACCGGGGAGCTGTTTTTT	CASSLQGLGNTGELFF
-	TRBJ2-2	TRBV7-9	TRBD1	TGTGCCAGCAGCTTAGTGGGGACAGGGCCCACCGGGGAGCTGTTTTTT	CASSLVGTGPTGELFF
-	TRBJ2-5	TRBV7-9	-	TGTGCCAGCAGCTTTATGGGGCCTGGGGAGACCCAGTACTTC	CASSFMGPGETQYF
-	TRBJ1-1	TRBV19	TRBD1	TGTGCCAGTAGTCACGGACAGGGGGGGGGCCCGAACACTGAAGCTTTCTTT	CASSHGQGGGPNTEAFF
few	TRBJ2-7	TRBV6-8	TRBD1	TGTGCCAGCAGTTACTGTACAGGGGGCATCTACGAGCAGTACTTC	CASSYCTGGIYEQYF
-	TRBJ2-2	TRBV9	-	TGTGCCAGCAGCCACATGCGGGTTTTCTCTACCGGGGAGCTGTTTTTT	CASSHMRVFSTGELFF
-	TRBJ2-2	TRBV18	TRBD1	TGTGCCAGCTCATCCCGACAGGGCGGCACCGGGGAGCTGTTTTTT	CASSSRQGGTGELFF
-	TRBJ1-6	TRBV21-1	-	TGTGCCAGCAACCACTCCCCCACCCTTAATTCACCCCTCCACTTT	CASNHSPTLNSPLHF